The text below deals with one TCR beta chain. This record belongs to a study of early T cells in non-severe SARS-CoV-2 infection. Using its own MiXCR run on the 5' RACE reads, TCRdb lists one record per CDR3 protein. The sample records 70,000 or so distinct CDR3 sequences, about an eighth being singletons. The CDR3 has 9 amino acids. Germline V gene sequence: CDR1 SGHRS, CDR2 YFSETQ. Trimming took 7 bases from V and 7 from J, leaving 3 bases between them. The chain combines TRBV5-1 with TRBJ1-3; D call uncertain. Sequencing was done on a sample of whole blood. The receptor comes from an adult who was a healthcare worker with PCR-confirmed SARS-CoV-2 infection or an uninfected control (not recorded which). In nucleotides, the CDR3 is TGCGCCAGCCCCAACACCATATATTTT. Its protein is CASPNTIYF.